These T cell receptor beta chains were read from a single sample in a study of siplizumab effects on memory and regulatory T cells. The repertoire was sequenced with immunoSEQ multiplex PCR; TCRdb's copy has only in-frame clones and lacks some. The table records about 63,000 clones, approximately 82% of them present only once. The sequencing input was memory CD4+ T cells sorted from blood. The origin of the receptors is a human donor in good health. CDR3s include the opening cysteine and the closing phenylalanine or tryptophan. A D gene is named only where the DNA matches it firmly. Size values are once, few and many counts, or a class for expanded clones, and some rows have none.

d_call: NA; clone_size: NA; j_call: TRBJ2-3; v_call: TRBV7-2; cdr3_aa: CASSSWGGGLDTQYF; cdr3_nt: TGTGCCAGCAGCTCTTGGGGGGGCGGGTTAGATACGCAGTATTTT
d_call: NA; clone_size: once; j_call: TRBJ1-1; v_call: TRBV7-9; cdr3_aa: CASSHTLREAFF; cdr3_nt: TGTGCCAGCAGCCACACACTCCGTGAAGCTTTCTTT
d_call: NA; clone_size: few; j_call: TRBJ1-6; v_call: TRBV28; cdr3_aa: CASSRVNSPLHF; cdr3_nt: TGTGCCAGCAGCCGCGTGAATTCACCCCTCCACTTT
d_call: NA; clone_size: NA; j_call: TRBJ2-1; v_call: TRBV7-2; cdr3_aa: CASSPGGPGYNEQFF; cdr3_nt: TGTGCCAGCAGCCCAGGTGGTCCAGGGTACAATGAGCAGTTCTTC
d_call: NA; clone_size: NA; j_call: TRBJ2-5; v_call: TRBV11-3; cdr3_aa: CASSSGAAGETQYF; cdr3_nt: TGTGCCAGCAGCTCAGGAGCAGCGGGAGAGACCCAGTACTTC
d_call: NA; clone_size: NA; j_call: TRBJ1-3; v_call: TRBV5-1; cdr3_aa: CASSLESVVSGNTIYF; cdr3_nt: TGCGCCAGCAGCTTGGAGTCGGTTGTCTCTGGAAACACCATATATTTT
d_call: TRBD1; clone_size: NA; j_call: TRBJ2-5; v_call: TRBV7-9; cdr3_aa: CASSRDRGGGETQYF; cdr3_nt: TGTGCCAGCAGCCGTGACAGGGGGGGTGGAGAGACCCAGTACTTC
d_call: TRBD1; clone_size: NA; j_call: TRBJ2-7; v_call: TRBV4-1; cdr3_aa: CASSRGQFYEQYF; cdr3_nt: TGCGCCAGCAGCCGGGGACAGTTCTACGAGCAGTACTTC
d_call: TRBD2; clone_size: few; j_call: TRBJ2-2; v_call: TRBV19; cdr3_aa: CASSMRFGTSKSTGELFF; cdr3_nt: TGTGCCAGTAGTATGCGTTTTGGGACTAGCAAATCCACCGGGGAGCTGTTTTTT
d_call: NA; clone_size: NA; j_call: TRBJ2-1; v_call: TRBV5-6; cdr3_aa: CASSLEQEQFF; cdr3_nt: TGTGCCAGCAGCTTGGAGCAGGAGCAGTTCTTC
d_call: NA; clone_size: NA; j_call: TRBJ1-5; v_call: TRBV5-8; cdr3_aa: CASSPGGGYSNQPQHF; cdr3_nt: TGTGCCAGCAGCCCAGGCGGCGGCTATAGCAATCAGCCCCAGCATTTT
d_call: NA; clone_size: few; j_call: TRBJ1-2; v_call: TRBV29-1; cdr3_aa: CSVEVGGYTF; cdr3_nt: TGCAGCGTGGAGGTGGGGGGCTACACCTTC
d_call: TRBD1; clone_size: NA; j_call: TRBJ1-2; v_call: TRBV7-9; cdr3_aa: CASSFQQTGAYGYTF; cdr3_nt: TGTGCCAGCAGCTTCCAACAGACAGGGGCCTATGGCTACACCTTC
d_call: TRBD1; clone_size: NA; j_call: TRBJ2-2; v_call: TRBV7-2; cdr3_aa: CASSLETGVAGELFF; cdr3_nt: TGTGCCAGCAGCTTGGAGACAGGGGTAGCCGGGGAGCTGTTTTTT
d_call: NA; clone_size: NA; j_call: TRBJ1-1; v_call: TRBV2; cdr3_aa: CASSRDRNTEAFF; cdr3_nt: TGTGCCAGCAGCCGCGACAGAAACACTGAAGCTTTCTTT
d_call: NA; clone_size: NA; j_call: TRBJ1-2; v_call: TRBV6-1; cdr3_aa: CASRLGRNYGYTF; cdr3_nt: TGTGCCAGCAGACTGGGACGGAACTATGGCTACACCTTC
d_call: NA; clone_size: NA; j_call: TRBJ1-2; v_call: TRBV18; cdr3_aa: CASSPAGDGYTF; cdr3_nt: TGTGCCAGCTCACCGGCTGGGGATGGCTACACCTTC
d_call: NA; clone_size: NA; j_call: TRBJ2-1; v_call: TRBV7-3; cdr3_aa: CASSLAWGSEQFF; cdr3_nt: TGTGCCAGCAGCTTAGCTTGGGGTTCTGAGCAGTTCTTC
d_call: NA; clone_size: NA; j_call: TRBJ2-1; v_call: TRBV5-1; cdr3_aa: CASSRGSSYNEQFF; cdr3_nt: TGCGCCAGCAGTCGGGGGAGCTCCTACAATGAGCAGTTCTTC
d_call: NA; clone_size: NA; j_call: TRBJ2-7; v_call: TRBV5-6; cdr3_aa: CASSRLRARNEQYF; cdr3_nt: TGTGCCAGCAGCCGCCTCAGGGCGAGGAACGAGCAGTACTTC
d_call: NA; clone_size: NA; j_call: TRBJ2-2; v_call: TRBV5-1; cdr3_aa: CASSLDVGSNTGELFF; cdr3_nt: TGCGCCAGCAGCCTGGACGTGGGCAGTAACACCGGGGAGCTGTTTTTT
d_call: NA; clone_size: NA; j_call: TRBJ1-5; v_call: TRBV6-5; cdr3_aa: CASSADSRRHQPQHF; cdr3_nt: TGTGCCAGCAGCGCGGACAGTCGTCGACATCAGCCCCAGCATTTT